Listed below are T cell receptor beta chains from one sample, sequenced in a study of shared clonotypes between healthy human individuals. Some clones are missing from TCRdb's copy, which holds only in-frame ones; the method was immunoSEQ multiplex PCR. This table holds about 2,200,000 clones, more than 85% found once. The sample comprised naive CD8+ T cells from PBMCs. All receptors come from a man aged 18 to 29 in good health. Some clones in this sample may be carry-over from other donors' samples. Each CDR3 is given with its conserved first and last residue. A D gene is named only where the DNA matches it firmly. Expanded clones get a size class; other rows say once, few or many, or leave the size out.

d_gene	v_gene	j_gene	abundance	CDR3aa	CDR3nt
.	TRBV27	TRBJ2-7	.	CASSLRDPSSYEQYF	TGTGCCAGCAGTCTCCGGGACCCTAGCTCCTACGAGCAGTACTTC
.	TRBV9	TRBJ2-1	.	CASSAGLTSYNEQFF	TGTGCCAGCAGCGCAGGGTTGACCTCCTACAATGAGCAGTTCTTC
TRBD2	TRBV7-3	TRBJ2-3	.	CASSPTSGRTDTQYF	TGTGCCAGCAGCCCCACTAGCGGCCGCACAGATACGCAGTATTTT
.	TRBV7-9	TRBJ1-2	.	CASSLLHSEGYTF	TGTGCCAGCAGCTTGCTCCATTCGGAGGGCTACACCTTC
.	TRBV29-1	TRBJ2-1	.	CSVEGRGEYNEQFF	TGCAGCGTTGAGGGCAGGGGGGAATACAATGAGCAGTTCTTC
TRBD1	TRBV29-1	TRBJ1-2	.	CSSLEWGQGTYTF	TGCAGCTCACTCGAATGGGGACAGGGTACCTACACCTTC
.	TRBV28	TRBJ2-7	once	CASSLRWERYEQYF	TGTGCCAGCAGTTTAAGGTGGGAACGCTACGAGCAGTACTTC
.	TRBV4-1	TRBJ2-1	.	CASSQDLGELVSNEQFF	TGCGCCAGCAGCCAAGATTTGGGGGAGTTGGTTTCCAATGAGCAGTTCTTC
.	TRBV7-9	TRBJ1-2	.	CASSFTGYGYTF	TGTGCCAGCAGCTTTACGGGCTATGGCTACACCTTC
.	TRBV28	TRBJ1-6	.	CASSSRVTPENWTLHF	TGTGCCAGCAGTTCCCGTGTGACCCCAGAGAATTGGACCCTCCACTTT
.	TRBV7-6	TRBJ1-1	.	CASSLAWAPGMNTEAFF	TGTGCCAGCAGCTTAGCGTGGGCTCCAGGCATGAACACTGAAGCTTTCTTT